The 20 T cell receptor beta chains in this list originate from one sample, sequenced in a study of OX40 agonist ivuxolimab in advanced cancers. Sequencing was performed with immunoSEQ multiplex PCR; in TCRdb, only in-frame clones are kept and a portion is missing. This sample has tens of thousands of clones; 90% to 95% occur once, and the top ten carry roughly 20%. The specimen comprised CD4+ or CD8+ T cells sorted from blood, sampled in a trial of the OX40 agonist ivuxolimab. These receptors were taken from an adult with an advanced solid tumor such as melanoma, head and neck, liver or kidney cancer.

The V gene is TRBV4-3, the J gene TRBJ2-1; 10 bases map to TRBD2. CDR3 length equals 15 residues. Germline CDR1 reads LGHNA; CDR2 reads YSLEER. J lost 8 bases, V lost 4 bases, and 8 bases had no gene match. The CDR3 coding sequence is TGCGCCAGCAGCCGGTCGTCTAGCGGGAGCTATGAGCAGTTCTTC. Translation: CASSRSSSGSYEQFF.

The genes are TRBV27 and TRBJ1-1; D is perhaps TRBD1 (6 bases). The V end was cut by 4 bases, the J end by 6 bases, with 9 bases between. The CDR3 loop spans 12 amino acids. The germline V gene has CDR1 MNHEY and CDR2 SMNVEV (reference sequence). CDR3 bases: TGTGCCAGCAGTTCCCGGACAGCTGAAGCTTTCTTT. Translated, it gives CASSSRTAEAFF.

CDR3 protein: CASSLWSGEDEQYF. The CDR3 DNA follows: TGTGCCAGCAGTTTATGGTCAGGGGAGGACGAGCAGTACTTC. The V and J genes are TRBV27 and TRBJ2-7; tentatively, D is TRBD1 or TRBD2 (6 bases each). Trimming stripped 1 base from V and 5 bases from J, with 12 bases between. The length of the CDR3 is 14 residues. Germline V gene lookup returns CDR1 MNHEY and CDR2 SMNVEV (reference sequence).

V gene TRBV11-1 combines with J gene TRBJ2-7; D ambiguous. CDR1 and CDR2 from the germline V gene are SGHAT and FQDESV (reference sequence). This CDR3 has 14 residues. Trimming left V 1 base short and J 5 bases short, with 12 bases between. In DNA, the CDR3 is TGTGCCAGCAGCTTAGAAGTCGGTTTTGACGAGCAGTACTTC. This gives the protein CASSLEVGFDEQYF.

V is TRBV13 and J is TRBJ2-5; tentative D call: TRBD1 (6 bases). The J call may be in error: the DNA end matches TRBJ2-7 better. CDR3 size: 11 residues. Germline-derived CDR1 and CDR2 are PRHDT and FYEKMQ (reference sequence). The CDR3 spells CATRTVDEQYF. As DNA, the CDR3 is TGTGCCACTCGGACAGTCGACGAGCAGTACTTC.

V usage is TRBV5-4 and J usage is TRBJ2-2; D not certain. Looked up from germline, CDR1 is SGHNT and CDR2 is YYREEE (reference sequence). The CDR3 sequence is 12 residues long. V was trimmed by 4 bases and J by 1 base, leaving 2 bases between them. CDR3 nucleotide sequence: TGTGCCAGCAGCGAGAACACCGGGGAGCTGTTTTTT. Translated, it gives CASSENTGELFF.

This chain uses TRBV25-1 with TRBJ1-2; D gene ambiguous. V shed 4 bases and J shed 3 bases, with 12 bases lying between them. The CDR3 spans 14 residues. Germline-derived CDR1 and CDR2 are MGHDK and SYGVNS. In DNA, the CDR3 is TGTGCCAGCAGTGGTTGGACGGAAGACTATGGCTACACCTTC. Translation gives CASSGWTEDYGYTF.

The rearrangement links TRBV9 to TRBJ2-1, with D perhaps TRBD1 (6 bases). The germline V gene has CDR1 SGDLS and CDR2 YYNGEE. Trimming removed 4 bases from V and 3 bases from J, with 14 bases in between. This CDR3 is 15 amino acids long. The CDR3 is CASSYTDSFYNEQFF. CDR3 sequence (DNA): TGTGCCAGCAGCTACACGGACAGTTTCTACAATGAGCAGTTCTTC.

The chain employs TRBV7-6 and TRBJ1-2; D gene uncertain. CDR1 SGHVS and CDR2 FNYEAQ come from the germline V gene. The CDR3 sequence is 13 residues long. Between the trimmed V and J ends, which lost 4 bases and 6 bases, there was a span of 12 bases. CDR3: CASSSSGKDGYTF. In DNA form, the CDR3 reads TGTGCCAGCAGCTCTTCCGGCAAAGATGGCTACACCTTC.

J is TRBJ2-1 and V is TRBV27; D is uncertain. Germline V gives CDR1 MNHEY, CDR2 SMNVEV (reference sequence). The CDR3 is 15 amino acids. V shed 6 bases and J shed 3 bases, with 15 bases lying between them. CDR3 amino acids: CASSQGRVDYNEQFF. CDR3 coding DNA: TGTGCCAGCAGCCAAGGGCGAGTCGACTACAATGAGCAGTTCTTC.

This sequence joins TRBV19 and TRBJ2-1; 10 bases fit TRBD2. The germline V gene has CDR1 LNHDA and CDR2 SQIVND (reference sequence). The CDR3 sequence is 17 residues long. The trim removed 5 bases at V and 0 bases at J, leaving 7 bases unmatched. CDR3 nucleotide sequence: TGTGCCAGTAGTTGGACTAGCGGAGGAAGCTCCTACAATGAGCAGTTCTTC. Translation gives CASSWTSGGSSYNEQFF. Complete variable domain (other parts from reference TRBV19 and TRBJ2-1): DGGITQSPKYLFRKEGQNVTLSCEQNLNHDAMYWYRQDPGQGLRLIYYSQIVNDFQKGDIAEGYSVSREKKESFPLTVTSAQKNPTAFYLCASSWTSGGSSYNEQFFGPGTRLTVL.

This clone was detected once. CDR3 nucleotides: TGCGCCAGCAGCCATGGGGCTCGGGGTCAGCCCCAGCATTTT. Protein sequence: CASSHGARGQPQHF. The chain links TRBV4-1 to TRBJ1-5; maybe TRBD1 (5 bases). Trimming pared 3 bases from V and 6 bases from J, leaving 12 bases between. CDR1 and CDR2 from the germline V gene are MGHRA and YSYEKL. The CDR3 is made up of 14 amino acids.

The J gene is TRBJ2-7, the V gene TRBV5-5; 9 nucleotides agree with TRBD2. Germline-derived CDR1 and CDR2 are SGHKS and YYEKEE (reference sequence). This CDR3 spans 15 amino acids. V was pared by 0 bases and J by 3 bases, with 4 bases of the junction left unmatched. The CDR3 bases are TGTGCCAGCAGCTTGGAGGGTAGCGGGAGCTACGAGCAGTACTTC. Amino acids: CASSLEGSGSYEQYF.

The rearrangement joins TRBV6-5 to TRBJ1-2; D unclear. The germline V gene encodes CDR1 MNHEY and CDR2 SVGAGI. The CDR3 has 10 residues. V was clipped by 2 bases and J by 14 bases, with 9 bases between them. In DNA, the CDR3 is TGTGCCAGCAGTTACCCCCCAAGGACCTTC. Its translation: CASSYPPRTF.

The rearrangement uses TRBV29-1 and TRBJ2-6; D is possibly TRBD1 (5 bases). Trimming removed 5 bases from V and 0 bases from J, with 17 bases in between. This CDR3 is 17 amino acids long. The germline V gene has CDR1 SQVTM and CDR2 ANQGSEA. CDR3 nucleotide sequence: TGCAGCGTTTGGGCTAGACAGAGCGACTCTGGGGCCAACGTCCTGACTTTC. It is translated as CSVWARQSDSGANVLTF.

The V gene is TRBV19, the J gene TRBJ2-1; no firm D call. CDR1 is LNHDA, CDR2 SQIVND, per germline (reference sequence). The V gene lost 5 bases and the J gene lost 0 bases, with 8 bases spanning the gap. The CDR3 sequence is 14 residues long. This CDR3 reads CASSPTSSYNEQFF. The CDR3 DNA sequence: TGTGCCAGTAGTCCTACGAGCTCCTACAATGAGCAGTTCTTC.

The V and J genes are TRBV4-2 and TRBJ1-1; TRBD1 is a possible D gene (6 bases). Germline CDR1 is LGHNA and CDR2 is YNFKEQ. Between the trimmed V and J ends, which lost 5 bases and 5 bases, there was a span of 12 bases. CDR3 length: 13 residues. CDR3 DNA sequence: TGTGCCAGCAGCTTCACAGGGCGGACTGAAGCTTTCTTT. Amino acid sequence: CASSFTGRTEAFF.

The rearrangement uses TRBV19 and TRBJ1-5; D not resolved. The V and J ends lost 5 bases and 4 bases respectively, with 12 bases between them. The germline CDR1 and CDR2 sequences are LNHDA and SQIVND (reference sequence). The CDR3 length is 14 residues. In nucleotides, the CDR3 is TGTGCCAGTAGTCCGGTAGGTCCAAATCAGCCCCAGCATTTT. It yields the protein CASSPVGPNQPQHF.

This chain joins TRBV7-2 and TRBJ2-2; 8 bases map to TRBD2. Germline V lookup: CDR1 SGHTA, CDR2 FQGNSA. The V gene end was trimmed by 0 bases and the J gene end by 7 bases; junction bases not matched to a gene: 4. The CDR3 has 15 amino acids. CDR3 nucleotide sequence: TGTGCCAGCAGCTTAGCGCTAGCGGGTCTCGGGGAGCTGTTTTTT. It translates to CASSLALAGLGELFF.

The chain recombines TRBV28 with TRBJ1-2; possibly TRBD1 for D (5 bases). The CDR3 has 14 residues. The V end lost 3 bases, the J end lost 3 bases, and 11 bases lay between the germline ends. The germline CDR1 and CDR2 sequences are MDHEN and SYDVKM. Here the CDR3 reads CASSLGGPDYGYTF. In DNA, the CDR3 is TGTGCCAGCAGTTTGGGGGGTCCAGACTATGGCTACACCTTC.